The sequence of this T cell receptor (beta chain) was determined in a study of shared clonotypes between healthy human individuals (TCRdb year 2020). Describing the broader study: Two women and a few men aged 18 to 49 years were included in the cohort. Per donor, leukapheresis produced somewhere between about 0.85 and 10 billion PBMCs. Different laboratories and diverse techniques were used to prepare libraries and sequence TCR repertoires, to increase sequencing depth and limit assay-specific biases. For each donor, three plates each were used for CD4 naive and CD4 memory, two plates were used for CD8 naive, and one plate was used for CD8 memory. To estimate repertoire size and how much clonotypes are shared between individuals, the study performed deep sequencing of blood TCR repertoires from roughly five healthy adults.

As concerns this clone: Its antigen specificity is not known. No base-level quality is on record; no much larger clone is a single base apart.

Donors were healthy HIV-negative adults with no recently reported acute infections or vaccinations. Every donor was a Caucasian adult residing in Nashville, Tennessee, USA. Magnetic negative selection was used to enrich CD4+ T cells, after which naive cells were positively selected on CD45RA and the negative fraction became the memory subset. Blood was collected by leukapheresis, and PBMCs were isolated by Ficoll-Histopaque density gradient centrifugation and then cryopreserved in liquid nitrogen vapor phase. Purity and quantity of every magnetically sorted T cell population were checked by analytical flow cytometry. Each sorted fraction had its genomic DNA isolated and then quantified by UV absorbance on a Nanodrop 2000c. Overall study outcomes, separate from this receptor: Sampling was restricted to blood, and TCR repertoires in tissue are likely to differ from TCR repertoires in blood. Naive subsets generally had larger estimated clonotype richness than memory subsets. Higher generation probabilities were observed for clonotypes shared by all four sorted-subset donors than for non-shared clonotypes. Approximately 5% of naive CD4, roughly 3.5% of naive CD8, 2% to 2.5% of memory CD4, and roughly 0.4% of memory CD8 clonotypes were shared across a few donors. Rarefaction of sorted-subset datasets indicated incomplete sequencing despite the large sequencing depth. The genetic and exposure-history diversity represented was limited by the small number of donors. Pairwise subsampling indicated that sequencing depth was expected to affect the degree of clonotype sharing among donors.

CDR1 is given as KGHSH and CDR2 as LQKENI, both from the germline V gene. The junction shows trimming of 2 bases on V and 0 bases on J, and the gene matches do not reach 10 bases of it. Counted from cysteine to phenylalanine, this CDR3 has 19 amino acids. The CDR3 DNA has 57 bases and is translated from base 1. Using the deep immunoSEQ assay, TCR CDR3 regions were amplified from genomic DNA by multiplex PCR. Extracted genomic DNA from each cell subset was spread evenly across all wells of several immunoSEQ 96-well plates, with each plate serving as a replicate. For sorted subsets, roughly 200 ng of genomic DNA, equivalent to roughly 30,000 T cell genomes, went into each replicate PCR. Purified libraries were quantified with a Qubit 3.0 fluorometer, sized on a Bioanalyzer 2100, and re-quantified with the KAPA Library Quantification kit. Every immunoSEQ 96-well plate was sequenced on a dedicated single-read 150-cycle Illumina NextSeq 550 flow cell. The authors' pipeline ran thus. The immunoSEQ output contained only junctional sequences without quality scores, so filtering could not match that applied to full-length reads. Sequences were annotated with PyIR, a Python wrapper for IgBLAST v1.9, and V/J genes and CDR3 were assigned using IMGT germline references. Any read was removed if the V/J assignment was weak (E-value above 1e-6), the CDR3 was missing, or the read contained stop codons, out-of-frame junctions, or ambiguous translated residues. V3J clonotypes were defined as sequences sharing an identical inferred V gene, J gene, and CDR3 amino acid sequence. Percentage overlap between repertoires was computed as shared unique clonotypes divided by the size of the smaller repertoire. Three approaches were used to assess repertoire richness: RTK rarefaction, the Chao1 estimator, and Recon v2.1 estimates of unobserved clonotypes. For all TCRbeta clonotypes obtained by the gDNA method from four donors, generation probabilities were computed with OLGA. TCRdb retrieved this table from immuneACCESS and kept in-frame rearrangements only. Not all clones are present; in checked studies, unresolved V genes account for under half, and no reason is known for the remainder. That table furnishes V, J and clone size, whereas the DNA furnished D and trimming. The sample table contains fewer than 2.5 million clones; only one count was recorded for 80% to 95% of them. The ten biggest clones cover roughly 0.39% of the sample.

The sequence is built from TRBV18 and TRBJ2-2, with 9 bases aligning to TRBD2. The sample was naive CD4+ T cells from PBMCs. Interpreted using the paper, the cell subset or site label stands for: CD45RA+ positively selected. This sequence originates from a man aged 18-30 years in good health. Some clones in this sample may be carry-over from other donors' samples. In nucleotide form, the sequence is TGTGCCAGCTCACCAAAGGGGCTAGCGGGACCAGCGAACACCGGGGAGCTGTTTTTT. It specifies CASSPKGLAGPANTGELFF.